A single sample gave rise to the 4 T cell receptor beta chains below, sequenced in a study of early T cells in non-severe SARS-CoV-2 infection. TCRdb passed the 5' RACE reads through MiXCR, listing each CDR3 protein once. The table has more than 75,000 distinct CDR3 sequences, under 15% seen once. The sequencing sample was made of whole blood. The receptors were gathered from an adult who was a healthcare worker with PCR-confirmed SARS-CoV-2 infection or an uninfected control (not recorded which).

This clonotype was detected a few times. The genes are TRBV5-1 and TRBJ2-6; no clear D gene. Trimming removed 2 bases at V and 0 bases at J, with 9 bases between. The CDR3 has 16 residues. In germline, CDR1 is SGHRS, CDR2 YFSETQ. The CDR3 reads CASSFTHSSGANVLTF. CDR3 nucleotide sequence: TGCGCCAGCAGCTTTACCCACAGCTCTGGGGCCAACGTCCTGACTTTC.

The chain couples TRBV15 to TRBJ1-1, with D possibly matching TRBD1 (6 bases). The V end was cut by 2 bases, the J end by 1 base, with 8 bases between. This CDR3 region has 14 residues. Germline values: CDR1 LNHNV, CDR2 YYDKDF (reference sequence). The chain's CDR3 is CATSRMGQNTEAFF. The CDR3 DNA follows: TGTGCCACCAGCAGAATGGGACAGAACACTGAAGCTTTCTTT. The variable domain in full, completed from reference TRBV15 and TRBJ1-1, reads DAMVIQNPRYQVTQFGKPVTLSCSQTLNHNVMYWYQQKSSQAPKLLFHYYDKDFNNEADTPDNFQSRRPNTSFCFLDIRSPGLGDTAMYLCATSRMGQNTEAFFGQGTRLTVV.

This chain links TRBV12-3 or TRBV12-4 with TRBJ1-2; TRBD1 matches at 7 bases. This CDR3 comprises 15 residues. Trimming took 4 bases from V and 2 from J; bases not matched to a gene: 7. The CDR3 is CASSSAGQVNYGYTF. The DNA of the CDR3 is TGTGCCAGCAGTTCCGCCGGACAGGTGAACTATGGCTACACCTTC.

Concerning this clonotype: At one end the junction does not follow the germline gene, possibly because of a read error. V is TRBV20-1 and J is TRBJ1-3; TRBD1 is a possible D gene (5 bases). Germline V lookup: CDR1 DFQATT, CDR2 SNEGSKA (reference sequence). The CDR3 totals 18 residues. The chain's CDR3 is CSARGVTTGLPSENTIYF. The CDR3 DNA sequence: TGCAGTGCTAGAGGCGTAACTACAGGACTACCTTCTGAAAACACCATATATTTT.